One and the same sample provided the 3 T cell receptor beta chains below, sequenced in a study of post-analysis software for immune sequencing data. No antigen has been assigned to these receptors. Unique-molecular-identifier-tagged TCR beta cDNA libraries were used. MiXCR, run by TCRdb on the PCR reads, gives a single entry per CDR3 protein. The profile shows roughly 620,000 distinct CDR3 sequences, around 44% of them singletons. The study's findings and limits: Five TRBV segments, including TRBV5-6, TRBV5-1 and TRBV20-1, were more frequent in patients than controls.

Material for sequencing was blood. The source of these receptors is a girl under 18 with multiple sclerosis.

This clonotype was seen once. The CDR3 nucleotides read TGTGCCAGCAGTTCGGGACTAGCGGCACCTATCCCCCTATACAATGAGCAGTTCTTC. Translating it yields CASSSGLAAPIPLYNEQFF. The V gene is TRBV6-5, the J gene TRBJ2-1, with 11 bases aligning to TRBD2. The CDR3 covers 19 residues. The ends lost 4 bases at V and 4 bases at J; junction bases unmatched: 15. The germline V gene has CDR1 MNHEY and CDR2 SVGAGI.

The chain is built from TRBV6-6 and TRBJ1-2; D ambiguous. The CDR3 covers 15 residues. V lost 0 bases and J 3 bases, leaving 11 bases between the germline ends. CDR1 and CDR2 (germline): MNHNY, SVGAGI (reference sequence). This CDR3 is CASSYSTGRDYGYTF. CDR3 coding DNA: TGTGCCAGCAGTTACTCGACCGGACGCGACTATGGCTACACCTTC.

This clonotype has just a few counts. This chain joins TRBV12-3 or TRBV12-4 and TRBJ1-1; no clear D. V dropped 1 base and J dropped 0 bases, with 3 bases sitting between them. There are 13 residues in the CDR3. The CDR3 bases are TGTGCCAGCAGTTTAGTAGTGAACACTGAAGCTTTCTTT. Translation gives CASSLVVNTEAFF.